A selection of T cell receptor beta chains follows, all from one sample in a study of identical twins. TCRdb re-analysed the 5' RACE reads in MiXCR, keeping a single row per CDR3 protein. The sample yields some 560,000 distinct CDR3 sequences, around a tenth seen once. The data were also submitted as part of a second study, on yellow fever vaccine responses in identical twins.

The sequencing input was PBMCs. The receptors were gathered from a woman in her late teens or twenties in good health. The CDR3 runs from the conserved cysteine through the conserved F or W. The order of the fields is J gene, V gene, CDR3 protein.

TRBJ1-1 TRBV28 CASMGRRTEAFF
TRBJ2-7 TRBV29-1 CSVVSGIGEEQYF
TRBJ2-5 TRBV2 CASSDSRTAQWTQYF
TRBJ2-5 TRBV7-6 CASSSIGTRQETQYF
TRBJ2-6 TRBV7-9 CASSLSTGANVLTF
TRBJ2-4 TRBV2 CASCSGSGQGKAKNIQYF
TRBJ2-7 TRBV20-1 CSARGGGDSYEQYF
TRBJ1-1 TRBV5-1 CASSSLPGQGNAFF
TRBJ2-7 TRBV4-3 CASSQELAGPEYEQYF
TRBJ2-1 TRBV20-1 CSAPPRTSGGAYEQFF
TRBJ1-6 TRBV5-1 CASSLRDPTNSPLHF
TRBJ2-2 TRBV3-1 CASSLFGPGELFF
TRBJ2-6 TRBV5-6 CASSSQRQGGSSGANVLTF
TRBJ2-7 TRBV5-1 CASSLAGSGYEQYF
TRBJ2-1 TRBV12-3/TRBV12-4 CASSLSTDTYNEQFF
TRBJ2-1 TRBV6-5 CASSIDGTSVYNEQFF
TRBJ2-7 TRBV20-1 CSAEPGLAIYEQYF
TRBJ2-1 TRBV9 CASSVLAPSSYNEQFF
TRBJ2-4 TRBV27 CASSPSGQGNIQYF
TRBJ2-3 TRBV2 CANIGHQADTQYF
TRBJ2-7 TRBV6-2/TRBV6-3 CASSYSGTSYEQYF
TRBJ2-7 TRBV27 CASSSNSGTGTPAYEQYF
TRBJ2-5 TRBV3-1 CASSRGEEIQYF
TRBJ2-1 TRBV24-1 CATSDLRVGEGNEQFF
TRBJ2-1 TRBV7-7 CASSFGTGVSDEQFF
TRBJ2-1 TRBV24-1 CATSDPGGAGGRREQFF
TRBJ2-1 TRBV15 CATRQGTYNEQFF
TRBJ2-1 TRBV11-1 CASRSGAGGRGPYNEQFF
TRBJ2-6 TRBV4-3 CASSQELSGANVLTF
TRBJ2-1 TRBV12-3/TRBV12-4 CASSIGQGTEQFF
TRBJ2-1 TRBV5-5 CASSWGRLSSYNEQFF
TRBJ2-7 TRBV27 CASSLTRTSGNFYEQYF
TRBJ2-1 TRBV7-3 CASSWTSYNEQFF
TRBJ1-4 TRBV20-1 CSAYRAKEKLFF
TRBJ2-5 TRBV7-2 CASSQGGTGGRETQYF
TRBJ1-1 TRBV2 CASNDRTNTEAFF
TRBJ2-7 TRBV29-1 CSVEGQGGTYEQYF